These T cell receptor beta chains were read from a single sample in a study of blood T cell repertoires in COVID-19. Method: immunoSEQ multiplex PCR; TCRdb's copy keeps in-frame clones and lacks some. The sample has approximately 200,000 clones, about 90% seen once. The source material was peripheral blood. These receptors were taken from a woman in her sixties or seventies with acute or convalescent COVID-19. CDR3s include the opening cysteine and the closing phenylalanine or tryptophan. D genes are given only for firm matches. Some rows mark clone size as missing; the rest say once, few, many or name a class of expanded clone.

j_gene	d_gene	abundance	v_gene	CDR3aa	CDR3nt
TRBJ1-2	TRBD1	NA	TRBV9	CTSSPTGGSILNYGYTF	TGTACCAGCAGCCCTACAGGGGGTTCCATCCTGAACTATGGCTACACCTTC
TRBJ1-5	NA	NA	TRBV7-8	CASSHLGAGGGRPQHF	TGTGCCAGCAGCCACTTAGGGGCGGGGGGTGGACGGCCCCAGCATTTT
TRBJ2-7	NA	NA	TRBV7-6	CASSLRQGLFYEQYF	TGTGCCAGCAGCTTAAGGCAGGGCCTGTTCTACGAGCAGTACTTC
TRBJ2-3	NA	NA	TRBV29-1	CSVEAGRASSTDTQYF	TGCAGCGTTGAAGCTGGGAGAGCCAGTAGCACAGATACGCAGTATTTT
TRBJ2-1	TRBD2	NA	TRBV11-1	CASSLVAGGFNEQFF	TGTGCCAGCAGCTTAGTAGCGGGGGGATTCAATGAGCAGTTCTTC
TRBJ2-5	TRBD1	NA	TRBV9	CASSVTQGGETQYF	TGTGCCAGCAGCGTCACACAGGGGGGAGAGACCCAGTACTTC
TRBJ1-4	NA	NA	TRBV5-1	CASSLAGSSFATNEKLFF	TGCGCCAGCAGCCTCGCGGGTTCATCCTTTGCAACTAATGAAAAACTGTTTTTT
TRBJ2-1	TRBD2	few	TRBV14	CASSPLGLAGVGEQFF	TGTGCCAGCAGCCCTCTAGGACTAGCGGGGGTAGGGGAGCAGTTCTTC
TRBJ2-3	NA	NA	TRBV7-3	CASSLTLGARDTQYF	TGTGCCAGCAGCTTAACGTTGGGGGCTAGAGATACGCAGTATTTT
TRBJ1-2	NA	NA	TRBV12-3/TRBV12-4	CASVRQGNYGYTF	TGTGCCAGCGTCCGTCAGGGGAACTATGGCTACACCTTC
TRBJ2-3	NA	NA	TRBV3-1/TRBV3-2	CASSQEAAANTDTQYF	TGTGCCAGCAGCCAAGAGGCAGCGGCTAACACAGATACGCAGTATTTT
TRBJ2-1	TRBD2	NA	TRBV30	CAWSGTSYYNEQFF	TGTGCCTGGAGTGGGACTAGCTACTACAATGAGCAGTTCTTC
TRBJ2-3	NA	NA	TRBV6-4	CASSPSGSSTDTQYF	TGTGCCAGCAGCCCGAGCGGGTCTAGCACAGATACGCAGTATTTT
TRBJ1-3	NA	once	TRBV19	CASTIGTPGNTIYF	TGTGCCAGTACCATCGGGACACCTGGAAACACCATATATTTT
TRBJ1-3	NA	NA	TRBV5-1	CASSLDGSSGNTIYF	TGCGCCAGCAGCCTGGACGGGAGCTCTGGAAACACCATATATTTT
TRBJ1-6	NA	once	TRBV7-2	CASSPQGVSNSPLHF	TGTGCCAGCAGCCCGCAAGGGGTTTCTAATTCACCCCTCCACTTT
TRBJ2-3	TRBD2	once	TRBV3-1/TRBV3-2	CASSQTSGRPSLTDTQYF	TGTGCCAGCAGCCAAACTAGCGGGAGGCCATCTCTCACAGATACGCAGTATTTT